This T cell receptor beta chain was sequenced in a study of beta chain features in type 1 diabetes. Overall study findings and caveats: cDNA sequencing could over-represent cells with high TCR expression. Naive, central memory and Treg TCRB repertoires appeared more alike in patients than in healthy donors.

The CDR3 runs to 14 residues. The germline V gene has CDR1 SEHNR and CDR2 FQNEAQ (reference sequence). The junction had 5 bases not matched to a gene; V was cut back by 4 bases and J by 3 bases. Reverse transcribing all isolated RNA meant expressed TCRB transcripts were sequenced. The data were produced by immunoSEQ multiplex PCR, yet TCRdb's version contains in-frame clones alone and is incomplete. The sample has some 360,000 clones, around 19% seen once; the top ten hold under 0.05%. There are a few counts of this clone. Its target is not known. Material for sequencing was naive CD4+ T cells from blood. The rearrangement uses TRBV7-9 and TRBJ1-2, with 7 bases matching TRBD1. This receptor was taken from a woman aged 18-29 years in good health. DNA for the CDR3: TGTGCCAGCAGCTCCCCGGGACAGCACTATGGCTACACCTTC. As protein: CASSSPGQHYGYTF.